This TCR beta chain was profiled in a study of blood T cell repertoires in COVID-19. Across the whole study: Whether acute or convalescent, the COVID-19 samples came from the United States, Italy and Spain. T cells, B-cell-depleted T cells, or PBMCs supplied cDNA or gDNA.

Sequenced by immunoSEQ multiplex PCR; TCRdb stores in-frame clones only, minus some. The top ten hold more than 6.5% of the sample, which has fewer than 25,000 clones, approximately 90% seen once. The CDR3 length is 20 residues. Germline V gene sequence: CDR1 SNHLY, CDR2 FYNNEI. The V and J ends lost 4 bases and 5 bases, in that order; junction bases with no gene match: 19. This clone was observed once. The rearrangement joins TRBV2 to TRBJ2-3, with 12 bases fitting TRBD2. What was sequenced was peripheral blood. The clonotype was recovered from a woman in her fifties or sixties with active COVID-19. The CDR3 is CASSAPKQNWATSGGDTQYF. The CDR3 nucleotides are TGTGCCAGCAGTGCCCCGAAACAAAATTGGGCGACTAGCGGGGGAGATACGCAGTATTTT.